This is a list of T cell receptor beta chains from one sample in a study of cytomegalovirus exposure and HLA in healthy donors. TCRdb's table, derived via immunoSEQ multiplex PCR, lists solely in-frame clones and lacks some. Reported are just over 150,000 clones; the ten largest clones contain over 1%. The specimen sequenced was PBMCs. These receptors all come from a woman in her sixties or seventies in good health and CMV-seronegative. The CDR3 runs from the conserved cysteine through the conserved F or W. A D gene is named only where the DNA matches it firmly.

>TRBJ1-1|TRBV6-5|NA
CASNSLGHRNTEAFF
TGTGCCAGCAACTCTTTGGGACACAGGAACACTGAAGCTTTCTTT
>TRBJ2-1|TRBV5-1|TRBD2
CASSPTGTLAEISYNEQFF
TGCGCCAGCAGCCCGACGGGGACCCTAGCGGAGATCTCCTACAATGAGCAGTTCTTC
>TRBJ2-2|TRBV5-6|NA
CASSLDQNTGELFF
TGTGCCAGCAGCTTGGATCAGAACACCGGGGAGCTGTTTTTT
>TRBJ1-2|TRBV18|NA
CASSPSGARVGYTF
TGTGCCAGCTCACCATCAGGGGCGCGGGTTGGCTACACCTTC
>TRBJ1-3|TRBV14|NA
CASSPLRGNTIYF
TGTGCCAGCAGCCCACTTCGTGGAAACACCATATATTTT
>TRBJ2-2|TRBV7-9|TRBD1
CASSSLGTGLTGELFF
TGTGCCAGCAGCTCTCTAGGGACAGGGCTCACCGGGGAGCTGTTTTTT
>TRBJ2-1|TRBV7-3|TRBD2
CASSLTVAGGGEQFF
TGTGCCAGCAGCTTAACAGTAGCGGGAGGGGGAGAGCAGTTCTTC
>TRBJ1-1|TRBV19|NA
CASSISGPGTEAFF
TGTGCCAGTAGTATATCAGGGCCAGGCACTGAAGCTTTCTTT
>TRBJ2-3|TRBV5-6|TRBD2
CASSLLGLAASDTQYF
TGTGCCAGCAGCTTGCTGGGACTAGCGGCTTCAGATACGCAGTATTTT
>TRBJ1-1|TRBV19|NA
CASSIDLVQGNTEAFF
TGTGCCAGTAGTATAGATTTGGTCCAGGGGAACACTGAAGCTTTCTTT
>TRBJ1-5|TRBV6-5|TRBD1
CASRPQGAGDQPQHF
TGTGCCAGCAGACCTCAGGGGGCGGGTGATCAGCCCCAGCATTTT
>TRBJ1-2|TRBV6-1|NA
CASSVNLEVGYTF
TGTGCCAGCAGTGTTAATCTGGAGGTGGGCTACACCTTC
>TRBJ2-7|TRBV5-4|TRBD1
CASSPSPGQSYEQYF
TGTGCCAGCAGCCCATCCCCGGGACAGAGCTACGAGCAGTACTTC
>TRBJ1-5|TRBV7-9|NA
CASSLALGDTPQHF
TGTGCCAGCAGCTTAGCTCTAGGCGATACGCCCCAGCATTTT
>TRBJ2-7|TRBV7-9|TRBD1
CASSQAGTANYEQYF
TGTGCCAGCAGCCAAGCCGGGACAGCAAACTACGAGCAGTACTTC
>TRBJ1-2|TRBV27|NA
CASSNFLFYGYTF
TGTGCCAGCAGTAATTTTCTCTTTTATGGCTACACCTTC
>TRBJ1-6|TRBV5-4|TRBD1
CASSPPQGSSPLHF
TGTGCCAGCAGCCCCCCACAGGGGAGTTCACCCCTCCACTTT
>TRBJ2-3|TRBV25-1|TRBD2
CASSDPGTSGTDTQYF
TGTGCCAGCAGTGACCCGGGGACTAGCGGCACAGATACGCAGTATTTT
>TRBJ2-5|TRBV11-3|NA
CASSLDSRGGETQYF
TGTGCCAGCAGCTTAGACAGCAGGGGCGGAGAGACCCAGTACTTC
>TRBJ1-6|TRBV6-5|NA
CASSPVHNSPLHF
TGTGCCAGCAGTCCGGTCCATAACTCACCCCTCCACTTT
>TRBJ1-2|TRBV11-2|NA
CASSLGNYMTGYTF
TGTGCCAGCAGCTTGGGCAATTATATGACGGGCTACACCTTC
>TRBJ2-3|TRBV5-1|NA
CASSLEPGLPGDTQYF
TGCGCCAGCAGCTTGGAACCGGGACTTCCAGGGGATACGCAGTATTTT
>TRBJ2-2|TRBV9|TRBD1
CASRDRTNTGELFF
TGTGCCAGCCGGGACAGGACGAACACCGGGGAGCTGTTTTTT
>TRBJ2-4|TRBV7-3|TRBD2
CASSLIPAAGGRGNIQYF
TGTGCCAGCAGCTTAATCCCTGCGGCGGGAGGACGGGGAAACATTCAGTACTTC
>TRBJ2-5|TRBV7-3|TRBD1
CASSRSGTEETQYF
TGTGCCAGCAGTCGGTCCGGGACAGAAGAGACCCAGTACTTC
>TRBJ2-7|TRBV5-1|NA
CASSLGRAEGEQYF
TGCGCCAGCAGCTTGGGCAGGGCCGAAGGCGAGCAGTACTTC
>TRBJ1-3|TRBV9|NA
CASSAEQASGNTIYF
TGTGCCAGCAGTGCAGAACAGGCCTCTGGAAACACCATATATTTT
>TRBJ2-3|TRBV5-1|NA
CASSLGGVTDTQYF
TGCGCCAGCAGCTTAGGGGGGGTCACAGATACGCAGTATTTT
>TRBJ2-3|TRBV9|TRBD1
CASSVGGITGGTDTQYF
TGTGCCAGCAGCGTAGGAGGGATTACAGGGGGCACAGATACGCAGTATTTT
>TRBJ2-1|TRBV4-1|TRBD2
CASSQTSGVGEQFF
TGCGCCAGCAGCCAAACTAGCGGGGTGGGTGAGCAGTTCTTC
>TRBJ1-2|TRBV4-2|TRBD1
CASSQDWMDREYGYTF
TGTGCCAGCAGCCAAGATTGGATGGACAGGGAGTATGGCTACACCTTC
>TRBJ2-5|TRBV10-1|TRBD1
CASSAYPGQEGTQYF
TGCGCCAGCAGTGCTTACCCGGGACAGGAGGGGACCCAGTACTTC
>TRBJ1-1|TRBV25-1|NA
CASKGQGRTEAFF
TGTGCCAGCAAGGGACAAGGACGCACTGAAGCTTTCTTT
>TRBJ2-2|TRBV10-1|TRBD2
CASSESSGNAGELFF
TGCGCCAGCAGTGAATCTAGCGGGAACGCCGGGGAGCTGTTTTTT
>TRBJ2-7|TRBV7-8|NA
CASESGTYEQYF
TGTGCCAGCGAGAGCGGAACCTACGAGCAGTACTTC
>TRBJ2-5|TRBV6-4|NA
CASSRQVQETQYF
TGTGCCAGCAGCAGACAGGTTCAAGAGACCCAGTACTTC
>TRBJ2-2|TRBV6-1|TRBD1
CASSGQGLNTGELFF
TGTGCCAGCAGTGGACAGGGCCTGAACACCGGGGAGCTGTTTTTT
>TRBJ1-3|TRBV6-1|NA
CASRYRGKNTIYF
TGTGCCAGCAGATATAGGGGCAAAAACACCATATATTTT
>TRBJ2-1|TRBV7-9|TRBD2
CASSLGGLAGGLNEQFF
TGTGCCAGCAGCTTAGGAGGACTAGCGGGAGGTTTGAATGAGCAGTTCTTC
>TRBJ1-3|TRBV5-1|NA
CASSSGGGSGNTIYF
TGCGCCAGCAGCTCTGGGGGCGGCTCTGGAAACACCATATATTTT
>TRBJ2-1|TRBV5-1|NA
CASSLGSVVYNEQFF
TGCGCCAGCAGCTTGGGGAGTGTGGTTTACAATGAGCAGTTCTTC
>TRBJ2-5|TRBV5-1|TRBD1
CASRTTGALQETQYF
TGCGCCAGCAGAACGACAGGGGCCCTCCAAGAGACCCAGTACTTC
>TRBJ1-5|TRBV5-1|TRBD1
CASSLYTGVNQPQHF
TGCGCCAGCAGCTTGTATACAGGGGTCAATCAGCCCCAGCATTTT
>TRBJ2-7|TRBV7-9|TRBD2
CASSLGGGGRYEQYF
TGTGCCAGCAGCTTAGGTGGCGGGGGTAGGTACGAGCAGTACTTC
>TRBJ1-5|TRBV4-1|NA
CASSQGGGAAQPQHF
TGCGCCAGCAGCCAAGGTGGAGGGGCAGCGCAGCCCCAGCATTTT